This T cell receptor (beta chain) was captured in a study of T-cell memory formation after mild COVID-19. Study as a whole: TCR clusters were mostly donor specific.

Germline CDR1 reads MDHEN; CDR2 reads SYDVKM. V dropped 6 bases and J dropped 2; count of bases not matched to a gene: 5. This CDR3 is 15 amino acids long. From the 5' RACE reads, TCRdb called clonotypes with MiXCR, one entry per CDR3 protein. The sample records around 320,000 distinct CDR3 sequences, more than 13% being singletons. The chain joins TRBV28 to TRBJ1-5, with TRBD1 matching 9 bases. The TCR sequence derives from a man between 18 and 35 years old who had mild COVID-19 (a few samples of this study predate the infection). Cell type and time point are not known. Sequenced: PBMCs or a T cell subset sorted from them (not recorded which). CDR3 sequence: CASRWGQGGNQPQHF. DNA for the CDR3: TGTGCCAGCAGGTGGGGACAGGGCGGCAATCAGCCCCAGCATTTT.